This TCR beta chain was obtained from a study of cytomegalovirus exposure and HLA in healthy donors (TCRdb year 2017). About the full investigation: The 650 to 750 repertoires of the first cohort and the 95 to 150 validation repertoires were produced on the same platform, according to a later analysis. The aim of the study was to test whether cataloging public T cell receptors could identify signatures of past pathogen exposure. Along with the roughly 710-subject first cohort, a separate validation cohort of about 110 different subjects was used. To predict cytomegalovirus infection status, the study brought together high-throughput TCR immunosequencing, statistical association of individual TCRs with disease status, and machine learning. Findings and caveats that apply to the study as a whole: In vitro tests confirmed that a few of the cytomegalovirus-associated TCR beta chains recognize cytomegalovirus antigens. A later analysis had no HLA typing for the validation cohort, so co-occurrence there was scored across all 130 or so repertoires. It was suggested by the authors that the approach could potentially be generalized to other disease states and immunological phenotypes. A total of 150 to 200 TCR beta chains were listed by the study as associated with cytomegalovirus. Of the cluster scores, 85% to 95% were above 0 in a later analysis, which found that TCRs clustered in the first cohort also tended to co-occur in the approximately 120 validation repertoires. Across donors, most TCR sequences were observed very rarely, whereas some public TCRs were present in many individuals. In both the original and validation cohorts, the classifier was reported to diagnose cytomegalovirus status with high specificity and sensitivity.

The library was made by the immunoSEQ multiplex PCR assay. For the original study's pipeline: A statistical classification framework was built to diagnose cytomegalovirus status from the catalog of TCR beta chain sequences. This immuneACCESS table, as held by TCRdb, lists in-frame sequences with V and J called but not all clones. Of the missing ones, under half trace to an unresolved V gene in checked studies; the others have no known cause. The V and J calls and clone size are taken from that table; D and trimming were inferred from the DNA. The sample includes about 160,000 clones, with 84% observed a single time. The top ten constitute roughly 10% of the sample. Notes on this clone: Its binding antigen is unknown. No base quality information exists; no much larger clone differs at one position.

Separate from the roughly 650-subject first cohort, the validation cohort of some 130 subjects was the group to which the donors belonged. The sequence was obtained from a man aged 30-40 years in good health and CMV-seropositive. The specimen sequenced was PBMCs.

The sequence in DNA is TGTGCCAGCAGTGAAGAGGGCTCCCTTAGCACAGATACGCAGTATTTT. This gives the protein CASSEEGSLSTDTQYF. The chain was built from TRBV6-4 and TRBJ2-3; possibly the D gene is TRBD2, per 5 matching bases. The CDR3 measures 16 amino acids from cysteine to phenylalanine. Solely the CDR3 DNA is kept, with 48 bases framed from the first base. V gives up 3 bases and J gives up 0 bases, and the segment between their germline ends measures 13 bases. CDR1 and CDR2 are read off the germline V gene as MRHNA and SNTAGT.